There are many counts of the clone carrying this T cell receptor (beta chain). The target antigen is unknown. Donors with ophthalmopathy: moderate-to-severe activity, CAS ≥3, NOSPECS ≥4, duration under 3 months. The authors isolated PBMCs from around 10 ml of fresh peripheral blood. The sample belongs to a study of Graves' ophthalmopathy and Graves' hyperthyroidism. Broader study findings: Among thyroid clonotypes expanded above 0.001 frequency, most also appeared in blood.

RNA transcripts served as template for amplifying TCR beta CDR3 sequences. A first-round RT-PCR used HTBI primers, followed by a second-round multiplex PCR. TCRdb itself ran the multiplex PCR reads through MiXCR, one entry per CDR3 protein. Here the sample spans fewer than 600,000 distinct CDR3 sequences, approximately 15% being singletons. The sample comprised blood. The sequence derives from a woman aged 30 to 39 with Graves' ophthalmopathy.

DNA of the CDR3: TGCGCCAGCAGCTTGGGGACAGGGGCCACCGGGGAGCTGTTTTTT. Amino acids: CASSLGTGATGELFF. This rearrangement joins TRBV5-1 to TRBJ2-2; 9 bases agree with TRBD1. The CDR3 is made up of 15 amino acids. J was trimmed by 4 bases and V by 0 bases; bases with no gene match: 1. CDR1 and CDR2 (germline): SGHRS, YFSETQ.